The clone carrying this TCR beta chain has more than one count but fewer than ten. Its antigen is not known. One end of the junction is discordant with germline, which a read error may explain. The data belong to a study of OX40 agonist ivuxolimab in advanced cancers. Overall study findings and caveats: Expanded clones belonging to CD8+ T cells outnumbered, on average, those of CD4+. Circulating CD4+ and CD8+ T cells showed clonal expansion by week 6 at 0.1 to 3.0 mg/kg. Antigen specificity remained undetermined for the expanded peripheral T cells.

Assay: immunoSEQ multiplex PCR; the TCRdb copy retains only in-frame clones and omits some. The profile shows over 50,000 clones, around 92% of them singletons. Source: CD4+ or CD8+ T cells sorted from blood, taken in a trial of the OX40 agonist ivuxolimab. The sequence was collected from an adult with an advanced solid tumor such as melanoma, head and neck, liver or kidney cancer.

The CDR3 reads CASSLGDSFNEQFF. CDR3 nucleotides: TGTGCCAGCAGCCTGGGGGACTCCTTCAATGAGCAGTTCTTC. The V call is TRBV5-4, the J call TRBJ2-1, with D maybe TRBD2 (6 bases). The CDR3 totals 14 residues. Germline V CDR1 and CDR2: SGHNT, YYREEE (reference sequence).